One and the same sample provided the 14 T cell receptor beta chains below, sequenced in a study of OX40 agonist ivuxolimab in advanced cancers. The assay was immunoSEQ multiplex PCR, and TCRdb's table has in-frame clones only and misses some. The sample includes approximately 22,000 clones, roughly four fifths of them seen just once. Material: CD4+ or CD8+ T cells sorted from blood, obtained in a trial of the OX40 agonist ivuxolimab. The source of these receptors is an adult with an advanced solid tumor such as melanoma, head and neck, liver or kidney cancer.

The V call is TRBV19, the J call TRBJ2-1, with 14 nucleotides matching TRBD2. Unmatched junction bases numbered 2, after V lost 9 bases and J lost 1 base. Germline loops: CDR1 LNHDA, CDR2 SQIVND (reference sequence). This CDR3 has 15 residues. Here the CDR3 DNA reads TGTGCCAGCGGACTAGCGGGAGGATCCTACAATGAGCAGTTCTTC. It codes for CASGLAGGSYNEQFF. The variable domain in full, completed from reference TRBV19 and TRBJ2-1, reads DGGITQSPKYLFRKEGQNVTLSCEQNLNHDAMYWYRQDPGQGLRLIYYSQIVNDFQKGDIAEGYSVSREKKESFPLTVTSAQKNPTAFYLCASGLAGGSYNEQFFGPGTRLTVL.

This rearrangement joins TRBV5-4 to TRBJ2-1; D gene uncertain. V lost 0 bases and J lost 7, with 11 bases in between. Germline-derived CDR1 and CDR2 are SGHNT and YYREEE (reference sequence). The CDR3 loop spans 14 amino acids. CDR3 in amino acids: CASSLEGPRNEQFF. The CDR3, as DNA: TGTGCCAGCAGCTTGGAGGGTCCAAGGAATGAGCAGTTCTTC.

The gene calls are TRBV6-8 and TRBJ2-6, with D tentatively TRBD2 (5 bases). With 5 bases removed from V and 5 bases from J, the gap between germline ends came to 22 bases. Germline lookup yields CDR1 MNHGY and CDR2 SAAAGT. This CDR3 has 18 residues. CDR3 in amino acids: CASSRRLRSKSRANVLTF. CDR3 coding DNA: TGTGCCAGCAGTCGCCGACTACGCTCTAAAAGTCGGGCCAACGTCCTGACTTTC.

This chain links TRBV6-6 with TRBJ2-3, with D perhaps matching TRBD1 (5 bases). The CDR3 has 13 residues. Deletions cut 4 bases from V and 4 bases from J, with 9 bases between. CDR1 is MNHNY and CDR2 is SVGAGI in the germline V gene (reference sequence). CDR3 nucleotide sequence: TGTGCCAGCAGTTCGCAGGGCCCAGATACGCAGTATTTT. Translated, it gives CASSSQGPDTQYF.

The chain employs TRBV11-3 and TRBJ2-7, with TRBD2 as a possible D gene (6 bases). The germline V gene encodes CDR1 SGHNT and CDR2 YENEEA. The CDR3 covers 16 residues. Trimming removed 7 bases at V and 0 bases at J, with 19 bases between. The CDR3 coding sequence is TGTGCCAGCAAACCAACGGGGGAGCACGCCTCCTACGAGCAGTACTTC. Protein product: CASKPTGEHASYEQYF.

Of note for this clone: One end of the junction is discordant with germline, which a read error may explain. This chain uses TRBV7-7 with TRBJ2-2, with a weak D call TRBD2 (5 bases). The CDR3 totals 14 residues. Per the germline V gene, CDR1 is SSHAT and CDR2 is FNYEAQ (reference sequence). CDR3 in DNA: TGTGCTAGCAGCGATCGTTTGGCGGGCGGGGAGCTGTTTTTT. Protein: CASSDRLAGGELFF.

The chain recombines TRBV13 with TRBJ1-5; D remains ambiguous. CDR1 and CDR2 (germline): PRHDT, FYEKMQ (reference sequence). The V end was cut by 0 bases, the J end by 5 bases, with 8 bases between. The CDR3 length is 14 residues. The CDR3 nucleotides read TGTGCCAGCAGCTTAGGAGGGTTCCATCAGCCCCAGCATTTT. Translation: CASSLGGFHQPQHF.

The gene calls are TRBV25-1 and TRBJ1-1, with D maybe TRBD1 (5 bases). Trimming cost V 3 bases and J 11 bases, with 13 bases left between them. The CDR3 totals 12 residues. Germline V gene sequence: CDR1 MGHDK, CDR2 SYGVNS. CDR3 DNA sequence: TGTGCCAGCAGTGACAAGGGTGGGGGGGCTTTCTTT. Its translation is CASSDKGGGAFF.

This clone has more than one count but fewer than ten. The chain couples TRBV5-1 to TRBJ1-4; no reliable D call. This CDR3 has 17 residues. With 0 bases removed from V and 7 bases from J, the gap between germline ends came to 19 bases. Germline CDR1 reads SGHRS; CDR2 reads YFSETQ. The CDR3 DNA sequence: TGCGCCAGCAGCTTGGATCCAGGCCAGGCGGGCCCTGAAAAACTGTTTTTT. Translated, it gives CASSLDPGQAGPEKLFF.

The J gene is TRBJ2-2, the V gene TRBV10-3; TRBD1 matches at 9 bases. In germline, CDR1 is ENHRY, CDR2 SYGVKD. After removal of 8 bases from V and 4 bases from J, the junction contained 5 bases not matched to a gene. The CDR3 covers 14 residues. The CDR3 loop is CAIRDRVSTGELFF. The CDR3 coding sequence is TGTGCCATCCGGGACAGGGTCAGCACCGGGGAGCTGTTTTTT.

The chain carries TRBV6-4 and TRBJ2-7, with no clear D. CDR1 MRHNA and CDR2 SNTAGT come from the germline V gene. The CDR3 spans 13 residues. The V and J ends lost 5 bases and 0 bases respectively, with 8 bases between them. Written as DNA, the CDR3 is TGTGCCAGCAGTTATGGGCCCTCCTACGAGCAGTACTTC. Translating it yields CASSYGPSYEQYF.

The chain has TRBV2 and TRBJ1-2; TRBD1 matches at 9 bases. The CDR3 is 14 amino acids. J lost 1 base, V lost 6 bases, and 3 bases had no gene match. CDR1 SNHLY and CDR2 FYNNEI come from the germline V gene. The CDR3 DNA reads TGTGCCAGCAGAGGGACAGGGTATAACTATGGCTACACCTTC. Protein: CASRGTGYNYGYTF.

This chain uses TRBV6-1 with TRBJ1-1, with unresolved D. Trimming removed 2 bases from V and 3 bases from J, with 13 bases in between. Germline values: CDR1 MNHNS, CDR2 SASEGT. The CDR3 is made up of 15 amino acids. The CDR3 region is CASSESPRLDTEAFF. In DNA form, the CDR3 reads TGTGCCAGCAGTGAAAGTCCGAGGCTTGACACTGAAGCTTTCTTT.

This chain links TRBV27 with TRBJ1-5; TRBD1 might be the D (5 bases). Trimming took off 5 bases at V and 2 bases at J, with 13 bases between the two ends. The germline gives CDR1 MNHEY, CDR2 SMNVEV (reference sequence). The CDR3 is 15 residues long. The CDR3 sequence: CASSVLGGGNQPQHF. The CDR3 DNA sequence: TGTGCCAGCAGTGTCCTTGGGGGTGGCAATCAGCCCCAGCATTTT.